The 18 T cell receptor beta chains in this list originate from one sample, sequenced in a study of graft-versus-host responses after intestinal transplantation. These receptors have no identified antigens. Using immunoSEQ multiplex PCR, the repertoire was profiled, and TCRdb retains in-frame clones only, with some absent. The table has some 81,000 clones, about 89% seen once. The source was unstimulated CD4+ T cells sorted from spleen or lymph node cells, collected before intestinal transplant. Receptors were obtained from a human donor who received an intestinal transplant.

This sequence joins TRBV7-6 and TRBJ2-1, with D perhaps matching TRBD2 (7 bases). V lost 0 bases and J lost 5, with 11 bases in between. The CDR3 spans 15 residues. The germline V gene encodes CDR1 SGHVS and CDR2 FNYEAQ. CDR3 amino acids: CASSLAGGPHNEQFF. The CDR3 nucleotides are TGTGCCAGCAGCTTAGCGGGGGGGCCCCACAATGAGCAGTTCTTC.

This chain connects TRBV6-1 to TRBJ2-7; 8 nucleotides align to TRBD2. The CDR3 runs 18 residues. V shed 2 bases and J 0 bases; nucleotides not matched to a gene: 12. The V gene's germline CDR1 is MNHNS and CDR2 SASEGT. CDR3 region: CASSERGRGVKSSYEQYF. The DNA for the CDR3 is TGTGCCAGCAGTGAAAGAGGGCGGGGGGTCAAGAGCTCCTACGAGCAGTACTTC.

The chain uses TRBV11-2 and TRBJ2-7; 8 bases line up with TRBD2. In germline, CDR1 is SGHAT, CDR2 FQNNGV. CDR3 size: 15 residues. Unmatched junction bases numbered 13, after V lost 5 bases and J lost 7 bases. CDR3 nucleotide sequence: TGTGCCAGCAGCAGATATAGCGGGAACGTGGTGGAGCAGTACTTC. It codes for CASSRYSGNVVEQYF.

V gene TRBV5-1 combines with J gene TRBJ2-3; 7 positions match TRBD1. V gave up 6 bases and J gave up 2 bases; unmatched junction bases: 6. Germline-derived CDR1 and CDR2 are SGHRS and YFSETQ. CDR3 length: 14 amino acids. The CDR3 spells CASNKGQTTDTQYF. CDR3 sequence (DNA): TGCGCCAGCAACAAGGGACAGACCACAGATACGCAGTATTTT.

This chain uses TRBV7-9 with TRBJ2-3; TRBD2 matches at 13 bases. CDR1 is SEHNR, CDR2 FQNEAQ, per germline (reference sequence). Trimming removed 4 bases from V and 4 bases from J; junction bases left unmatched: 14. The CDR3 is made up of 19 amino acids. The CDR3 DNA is TGTGCCAGCAGCTCCCAAGGGGTAACTAGCGGGAGGGCGGCAGATACGCAGTATTTT. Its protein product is CASSSQGVTSGRAADTQYF.

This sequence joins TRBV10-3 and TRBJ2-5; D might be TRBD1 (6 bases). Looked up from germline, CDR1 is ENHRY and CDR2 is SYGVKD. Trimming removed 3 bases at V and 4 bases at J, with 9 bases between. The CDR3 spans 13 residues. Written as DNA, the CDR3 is TGTGCCATCAGTGACAGGGGCCCAGAGACCCAGTACTTC. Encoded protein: CAISDRGPETQYF.

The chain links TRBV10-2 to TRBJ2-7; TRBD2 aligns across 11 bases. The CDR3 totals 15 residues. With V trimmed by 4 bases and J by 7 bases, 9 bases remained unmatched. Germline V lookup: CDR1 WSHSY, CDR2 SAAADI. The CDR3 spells CASSVNLAGGVEQYF. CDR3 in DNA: TGCGCCAGCAGTGTTAACCTAGCGGGGGGAGTGGAGCAGTACTTC.

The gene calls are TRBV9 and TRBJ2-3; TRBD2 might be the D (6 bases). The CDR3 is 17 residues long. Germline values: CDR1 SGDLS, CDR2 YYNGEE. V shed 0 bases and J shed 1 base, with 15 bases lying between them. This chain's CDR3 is CASSVDPGVGGTDTQYF. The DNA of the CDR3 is TGTGCCAGCAGCGTAGATCCGGGAGTAGGGGGCACAGATACGCAGTATTTT.

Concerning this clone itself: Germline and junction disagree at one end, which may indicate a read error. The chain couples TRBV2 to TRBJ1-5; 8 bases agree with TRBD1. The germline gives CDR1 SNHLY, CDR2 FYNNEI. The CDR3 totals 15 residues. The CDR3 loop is CASGDRGGGNQPRHF. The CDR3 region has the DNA TGTGCCAGCGGAGACAGGGGCGGAGGCAATCAGCCCCGGCATTTT. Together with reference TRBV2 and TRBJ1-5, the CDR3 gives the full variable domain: EPEVTQTPSHQVTQMGQEVILRCVPISNHLYFYWYRQILGQKVEFLVSFYNNEISEKSEIFDDQFSVERPDGSNFTLKIRSTKLEDSAMYFCASGDRGGGNQPRHFGDGTRLSIL.

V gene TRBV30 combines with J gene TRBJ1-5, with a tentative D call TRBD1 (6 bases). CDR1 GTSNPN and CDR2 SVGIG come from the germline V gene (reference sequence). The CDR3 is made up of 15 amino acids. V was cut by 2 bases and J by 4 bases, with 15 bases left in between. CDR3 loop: CAWSRGTTGNQPQHF. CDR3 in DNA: TGTGCCTGGAGTAGGGGTACTACAGGGAATCAGCCCCAGCATTTT.

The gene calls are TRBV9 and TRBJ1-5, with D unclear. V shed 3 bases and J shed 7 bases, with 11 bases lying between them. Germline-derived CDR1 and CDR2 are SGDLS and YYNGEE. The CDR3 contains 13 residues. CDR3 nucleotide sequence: TGTGCCAGCAGCGCCGAAGGAGACCAGCCCCAGCATTTT. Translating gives CASSAEGDQPQHF.

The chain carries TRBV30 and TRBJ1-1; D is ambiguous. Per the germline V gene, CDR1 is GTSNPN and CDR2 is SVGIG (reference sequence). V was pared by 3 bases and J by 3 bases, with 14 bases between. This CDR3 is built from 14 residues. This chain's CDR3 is CAWRPIGRDTEAFF. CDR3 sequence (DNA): TGTGCCTGGAGGCCCATCGGGAGGGACACTGAAGCTTTCTTT.

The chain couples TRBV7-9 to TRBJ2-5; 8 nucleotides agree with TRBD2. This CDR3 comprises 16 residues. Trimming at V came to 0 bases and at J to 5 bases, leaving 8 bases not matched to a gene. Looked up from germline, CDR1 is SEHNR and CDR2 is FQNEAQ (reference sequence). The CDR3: CASSLASGGSGETQYF. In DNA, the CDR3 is TGTGCCAGCAGCTTAGCCAGCGGGGGTTCTGGGGAGACCCAGTACTTC. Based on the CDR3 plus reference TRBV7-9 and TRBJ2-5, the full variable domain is DTGVSQNPRHKITKRGQNVTFRCDPISEHNRLYWYRQTLGQGPEFLTYFQNEAQLEKSRLLSDRFSAERPKGSFSTLEIQRTEQGDSAMYLCASSLASGGSGETQYFGPGTRLLVL.

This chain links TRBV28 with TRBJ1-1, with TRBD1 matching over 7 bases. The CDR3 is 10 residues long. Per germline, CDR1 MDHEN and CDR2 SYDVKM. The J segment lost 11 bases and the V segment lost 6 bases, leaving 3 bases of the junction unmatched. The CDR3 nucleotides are TGTGCCAGCAGACAGGGGACGGCTTTCTTT. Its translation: CASRQGTAFF.

The CDR3 loop is CAWSGGDSPNEKLFF. In DNA, the CDR3 is TGTGCCTGGAGTGGGGGGGACAGCCCCAATGAAAAACTGTTTTTT. The rearrangement links TRBV30 to TRBJ1-4; 7 bases match TRBD1. This CDR3 region has 15 residues. Looked up from germline, CDR1 is GTSNPN and CDR2 is SVGIG (reference sequence). The J segment lost 5 bases and the V segment lost 1 base, leaving 7 bases of the junction unmatched. Together with reference TRBV30 and TRBJ1-4, the CDR3 gives the full variable domain: SQTIHQWPATLVQPVGSPLSLECTVEGTSNPNLYWYRQAAGRGLQLLFYSVGIGQISSEVPQNLSASRPQDRQFILSSKKLLLSDSGFYLCAWSGGDSPNEKLFFGSGTQLSVL.

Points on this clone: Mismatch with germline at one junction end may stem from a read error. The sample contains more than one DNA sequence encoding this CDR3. The CDR3 sequence is CASSPPGSLYEQYF. Here the CDR3 DNA reads TGTGCCAGCTCACCCCCCGGGTCTCTCTACGAGCAGTACTTT. The chain combines TRBV18 with TRBJ2-7; no definite D call. CDR3 length: 14 amino acids. Germline lookup yields CDR1 KGHSH and CDR2 LQKENI.

In DNA, the CDR3 is TGTGCCAGCAGGCCCATATTCCCCGACAGGGTGCCTGGCTACACCTTC. This codes for CASRPIFPDRVPGYTF. V usage is TRBV28 and J usage is TRBJ1-2; 7 nucleotides agree with TRBD1. CDR3 size: 16 residues. Trimming cost V 6 bases and J 7 bases; bases outside gene matches: 17. From germline, CDR1 is MDHEN and CDR2 SYDVKM.

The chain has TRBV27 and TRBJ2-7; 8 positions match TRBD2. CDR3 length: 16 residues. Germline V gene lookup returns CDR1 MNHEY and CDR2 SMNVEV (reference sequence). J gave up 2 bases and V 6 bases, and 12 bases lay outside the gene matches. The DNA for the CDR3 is TGTGCCAGCAGAAAATTGATACTAGCGGAGCCCTACGAGCAGTACTTC. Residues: CASRKLILAEPYEQYF.